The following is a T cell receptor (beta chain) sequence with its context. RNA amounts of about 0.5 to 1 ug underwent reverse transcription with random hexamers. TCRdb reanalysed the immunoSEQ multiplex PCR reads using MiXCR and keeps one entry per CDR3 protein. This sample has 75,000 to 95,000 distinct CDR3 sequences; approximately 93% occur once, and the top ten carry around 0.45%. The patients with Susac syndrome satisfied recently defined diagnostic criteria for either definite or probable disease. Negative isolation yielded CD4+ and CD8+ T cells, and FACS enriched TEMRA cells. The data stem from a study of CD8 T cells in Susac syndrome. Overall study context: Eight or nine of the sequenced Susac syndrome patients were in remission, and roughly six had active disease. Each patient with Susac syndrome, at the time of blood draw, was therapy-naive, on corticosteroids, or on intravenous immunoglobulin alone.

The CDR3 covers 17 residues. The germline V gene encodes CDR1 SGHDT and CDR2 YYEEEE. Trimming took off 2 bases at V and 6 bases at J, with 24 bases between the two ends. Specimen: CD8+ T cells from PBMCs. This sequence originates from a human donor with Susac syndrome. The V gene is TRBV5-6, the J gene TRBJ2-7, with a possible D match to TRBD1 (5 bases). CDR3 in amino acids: CASSFSQVYSRDGEQYF. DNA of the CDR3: TGTGCCAGCAGCTTCAGTCAAGTTTATAGCAGGGATGGCGAGCAGTACTTC.